A selection of T cell receptor beta chains follows, all from one sample in a study of early T cells in non-severe SARS-CoV-2 infection. TCRdb processed the 5' RACE reads anew with MiXCR; each CDR3 protein has one entry. The repertoire holds approximately 76,000 distinct CDR3 sequences, 11% to 15% seen once, with roughly 3% in the top ten. Sample: whole blood. The origin of the receptors is an adult who was a healthcare worker with PCR-confirmed SARS-CoV-2 infection or an uninfected control (not recorded which). Each CDR3 is given with its conserved first and last residue. A D gene is named only where the DNA matches it firmly. Size is omitted from some rows. Given values are once, few, many or a class for expanded clones.

NA,TRBV10-3,many,TRBJ2-7,CAISAEGRTYEQYF,TGTGCCATCAGTGCTGAGGGGCGGACCTACGAGCAGTACTTC
TRBD2,TRBV28,many,TRBJ2-1,CATAGGQLRNEQFF,TGTGCAACAGCGGGGGGCCAGTTGCGGAATGAGCAGTTCTTC
NA,TRBV28,few,TRBJ2-5,CASSLGVLETQYF,TGTGCCAGCAGCCTAGGGGTTCTGGAGACCCAGTACTTC
NA,TRBV7-2,NA,TRBJ2-1,CASRDDRSEQFF,TGTGCCAGCAGAGATGATAGAAGTGAGCAGTTCTTC
TRBD1,TRBV7-2,NA,TRBJ2-1,CASSPIGQGGNEQFF,TGTGCCAGCAGCCCCATAGGACAGGGCGGGAATGAGCAGTTCTTC
NA,TRBV29-1,many,TRBJ1-3,CSVRITGNTIYF,TGCAGCGTCAGGATAACTGGAAACACCATATATTTT
NA,TRBV19,NA,TRBJ2-5,CASRNPARDGILGTQYF,TGTGCCAGTAGAAACCCTGCGCGCGACGGTATCCTTGGGACCCAGTACTTC
NA,TRBV7-6,many,TRBJ1-1,CASKGLTEAFF,TGTGCCAGCAAGGGGCTGACTGAAGCTTTCTTT
NA,TRBV5-8,few,TRBJ2-5,CASSLGFETQYF,TGTGCCAGCAGCTTAGGTTTTGAGACCCAGTACTTC
NA,TRBV10-3,NA,TRBJ1-1,CAISNRVGAEAFF,TGTGCCATCAGTAACAGGGTTGGAGCTGAAGCTTTCTTT
NA,TRBV21-1,NA,TRBJ1-2,CASSKTTAGSTVKGTYGYTF,TGTGCCAGCAGCAAGACCACGGCAGGGAGTACAGTGAAGGGTACTTATGGCTACACCTTC
TRBD2,TRBV13,many,TRBJ2-7,CASSSRGSGSRYF,TGTGCCAGCAGCTCCCGAGGTAGCGGGAGTAGGTACTTC
TRBD1,TRBV14,few,TRBJ2-7,CASSQLDRGIYEQYF,TGTGCCAGCAGCCAATTGGACAGGGGAATCTACGAGCAGTACTTC
NA,TRBV6-2/TRBV6-3,NA,TRBJ2-1,CASSVSYEQFF,TGTGCCAGCAGCGTCTCCTATGAGCAGTTCTTC
NA,TRBV7-6,many,TRBJ2-2,CASSRRVTQNTGELFF,TGTGCCAGCAGCCGAAGGGTGACTCAAAACACCGGGGAGCTGTTTTTT
TRBD1,TRBV5-4,few,TRBJ1-1,CASSQGGDTTEAFF,TGTGCCAGCAGCCAGGGGGGGGATACCACTGAAGCTTTCTTT
NA,TRBV6-5,few,TRBJ2-2,CASSYRGSGELFF,TGTGCCAGCAGTTATCGGGGAAGCGGGGAGCTGTTTTTT
TRBD1,TRBV29-1,NA,TRBJ1-5,CSVGTGVGQPQHF,TGCAGCGTAGGCACAGGGGTAGGGCAGCCCCAGCATTTT
NA,TRBV3-1,NA,TRBJ2-1,CASSQGKAGSVF,TGTGCCAGCAGCCAAGGAAAGGCGGGATCGGTCTTC
NA,TRBV18,NA,TRBJ1-1,CASSLTENTEAFF,TGTGCCAGCTCATTGACGGAAAACACTGAAGCTTTCTTT
NA,TRBV4-1,NA,TRBJ1-6,CASSQVKQGDSPLHF,TGCGCCAGCAGCCAAGTCAAACAGGGAGATTCACCCCTCCACTTT
NA,TRBV19,many,TRBJ2-7,CASSLGYSYEQYF,TGTGCCAGTAGTTTGGGGTACTCCTACGAGCAGTACTTC
TRBD2,TRBV19,many,TRBJ2-1,CASSPLAGSSYNEQFF,TGTGCCAGTAGTCCTTTAGCGGGCAGCTCCTACAATGAGCAGTTCTTC
NA,TRBV12-3/TRBV12-4,NA,TRBJ1-3,CASSLISGAGNTIYF,TGTGCCAGCAGTTTAATCTCAGGGGCGGGGAACACCATATATTTT
NA,TRBV20-1,NA,TRBJ1-2,CSASGFWGINYGYTF,TGCAGTGCTAGTGGCTTTTGGGGGATCAACTATGGCTACACCTTC
NA,TRBV11-2,NA,TRBJ2-7,CASSFTQSAGASREQYF,TGTGCCAGCAGCTTCACCCAATCTGCAGGGGCTTCGAGGGAGCAGTACTTC
TRBD1,TRBV12-5,NA,TRBJ2-7,CASAMGQGSYEQYF,TGTGCTAGTGCCATGGGACAGGGGAGCTACGAGCAGTACTTC
NA,TRBV6-1,NA,TRBJ1-5,CAAQPGGGNQPQHF,TGTGCCGCCCAGCCCGGGGGGGGCAATCAGCCCCAGCATTTT
TRBD2,TRBV27,few,TRBJ2-5,CASSLSRLAKETQYF,TGTGCCAGCAGTTTATCAAGACTAGCGAAAGAGACCCAGTACTTC
TRBD1,TRBV25-1,many,TRBJ1-5,CASSDIGYRGLNQPQHF,TGTGCCAGCAGTGACATAGGGTACAGGGGCCTCAATCAGCCCCAGCATTTT
NA,TRBV18,many,TRBJ1-4,CASSPKEGSGEKLFF,TGTGCCAGCTCACCAAAGGAAGGTTCGGGTGAAAAACTGTTTTTT
NA,TRBV7-6,NA,TRBJ2-5,CASSLVQGTGETQYF,TGTGCCAGCAGCTTAGTGCAGGGGACGGGGGAGACCCAGTACTTC
TRBD1,TRBV18,once,TRBJ2-2,CASSPGTATGELFF,TGTGCCAGCTCACCAGGGACAGCCACCGGGGAGCTGTTTTTT
TRBD2,TRBV10-2,NA,TRBJ2-3,CASSVLAGADTQYF,TGCGCCAGCAGTGTACTAGCGGGGGCGGATACGCAGTATTTT
TRBD2,TRBV28,many,TRBJ2-7,CASSLSPGLAGGYEQYF,TGTGCCAGCAGTTTGTCGCCGGGACTAGCGGGGGGCTACGAGCAGTACTTC
TRBD1,TRBV30,many,TRBJ2-5,CAWSVGQGAETQYF,TGTGCCTGGAGTGTAGGACAGGGGGCAGAGACCCAGTACTTC
TRBD2,TRBV10-3,many,TRBJ2-4,CAIRGTSRKNIQYF,TGTGCCATCAGGGGGACTAGCCGGAAAAACATTCAGTACTTC
TRBD2,TRBV20-1,NA,TRBJ2-5,CSALGLAGKETQYF,TGCAGTGCGCTGGGACTAGCGGGAAAAGAGACCCAGTACTTC
TRBD1,TRBV28,NA,TRBJ2-7,CASSLGTGGTYEQYF,TGTGCCAGCAGTCTCGGGACAGGGGGGACCTACGAGCAGTACTTC
NA,TRBV12-2,NA,TRBJ1-2,CASRGTTSNYGYTF,TGTGCAAGTCGGGGGACAACATCTAACTATGGCTACACCTTC
TRBD2,TRBV29-1,many,TRBJ2-3,CSVAFRLAGGQGPTQYF,TGCAGCGTAGCTTTTCGACTAGCGGGAGGGCAGGGGCCTACGCAGTATTTT
TRBD2,TRBV27,many,TRBJ2-4,CASSLGGSRGRIQYF,TGTGCCAGCAGTTTAGGCGGGAGTCGGGGACGCATTCAGTACTTC
NA,TRBV7-2,NA,TRBJ2-1,CASSSERVTYNEQFF,TGTGCCAGCAGCTCGGAGCGGGTTACCTACAATGAGCAGTTCTTC
NA,TRBV11-2,many,TRBJ2-2,CASSLLTPGELFF,TGTGCCAGCAGCTTATTGACTCCCGGGGAGCTGTTTTTT
NA,TRBV4-2,NA,TRBJ2-7,CASSLPPYPEQYF,TGTGCCAGCAGCCTCCCCCCCTACCCCGAGCAGTACTTC
NA,TRBV4-1,NA,TRBJ2-5,CASSQESPAQGYQETQYF,TGCGCCAGCAGCCAAGAGTCCCCAGCGCAGGGATACCAAGAGACCCAGTACTTC
NA,TRBV7-9,few,TRBJ2-1,CASSLVANEQFF,TGTGCCAGCAGCTTAGTAGCGAATGAGCAGTTCTTC
TRBD2,TRBV20-1,few,TRBJ2-3,CSALAGRVGTDTQYF,TGCAGTGCTCTAGCCGGGAGGGTGGGCACAGATACGCAGTATTTT
TRBD1,TRBV7-6,NA,TRBJ1-1,CASSLGTGQGAFF,TGTGCCAGCAGCTTAGGTACAGGACAGGGGGCTTTCTTT
NA,TRBV6-5,many,TRBJ2-7,CATTLVGTYYEQYF,TGTGCCACCACCCTGGTGGGGACTTACTACGAGCAGTACTTC
NA,TRBV11-2,NA,TRBJ2-1,CASSSLTAAYSYNEQFF,TGTGCCAGCAGCTCCCTGACAGCCGCCTACTCCTACAATGAGCAGTTCTTC
NA,TRBV2,few,TRBJ1-3,CASSETRLISGNTIYF,TGTGCCAGCAGTGAGACCAGGCTCATCTCTGGAAACACCATATATTTT
TRBD2,TRBV28,few,TRBJ2-7,CASSLYTSGDHYEQYF,TGTGCCAGCAGTTTATATACTAGCGGGGACCACTACGAGCAGTACTTC
NA,TRBV5-4,NA,TRBJ2-2,CASSSTSGTVDTGELFF,TGTGCCAGCAGCTCTACTTCCGGGACTGTGGATACCGGGGAGCTGTTTTTT
NA,TRBV20-1,NA,TRBJ2-7,CSAPSSRDEQYF,TGCAGTGCTCCATCTTCCCGGGACGAGCAGTACTTC